These T cell receptor beta chains were read from a single sample in a study of CD8 T cells in ankylosing spondylitis. Each CDR3 protein is one row after TCRdb ran MiXCR on the 5' RACE reads. This table has about 340,000 distinct CDR3 sequences, roughly 15% appearing once. The sample comprised blood, either unsorted or a sorted T cell fraction (not recorded which). Receptor source: a male donor with ankylosing spondylitis or in good health (not recorded which). CDR3s include the opening cysteine and the closing phenylalanine or tryptophan.

j_gene: TRBJ1-1
v_gene: TRBV3-1
CDR3aa: CATRTGSNTEAFF

j_gene: TRBJ2-3
v_gene: TRBV5-1
CDR3aa: CASDITSGHSTDTQYF

j_gene: TRBJ2-1
v_gene: TRBV7-2
CDR3aa: CASSPHASEQFF

j_gene: TRBJ2-4
v_gene: TRBV21-1
CDR3aa: CACSKGAKGAAKNIQYF

j_gene: TRBJ1-2
v_gene: TRBV6-6
CDR3aa: CASSRDLSYGYTF

j_gene: TRBJ2-7
v_gene: TRBV10-1
CDR3aa: CATSTGDLYEQYF

j_gene: TRBJ1-1
v_gene: TRBV12-3/TRBV12-4
CDR3aa: CASTPTVNTEAFF

j_gene: TRBJ2-3
v_gene: TRBV20-1
CDR3aa: CSAIQTSGGSTDTQYF

j_gene: TRBJ2-2
v_gene: TRBV10-1
CDR3aa: CASRAGVETGELFF

j_gene: TRBJ1-5
v_gene: TRBV4-2
CDR3aa: CASSQPGAGDQPQHF

j_gene: TRBJ1-6
v_gene: TRBV12-3/TRBV12-4
CDR3aa: CASSPRPGNSPLHF

j_gene: TRBJ2-2
v_gene: TRBV3-1
CDR3aa: CASSQQSPNTGELFF

j_gene: TRBJ2-5
v_gene: TRBV29-1
CDR3aa: CSVQAGTGKGETQYF

j_gene: TRBJ2-1
v_gene: TRBV4-2
CDR3aa: CASSHEGEQFF

j_gene: TRBJ1-1
v_gene: TRBV6-5
CDR3aa: CASSYSVSRNTEAFF

j_gene: TRBJ2-3
v_gene: TRBV10-3
CDR3aa: CAISEGGRASADTQYF

j_gene: TRBJ2-5
v_gene: TRBV12-3/TRBV12-4
CDR3aa: CASSTSVTRETQYF

j_gene: TRBJ2-3
v_gene: TRBV5-1
CDR3aa: CASRRDRETDTQYF

j_gene: TRBJ2-1
v_gene: TRBV5-1
CDR3aa: CASSSGGTSFYNEQFF

j_gene: TRBJ2-7
v_gene: TRBV6-1
CDR3aa: CASRPRGSGDRSDEQYF

j_gene: TRBJ2-2
v_gene: TRBV5-1
CDR3aa: CASRGLLSGSQDTGELFF

j_gene: TRBJ2-2
v_gene: TRBV3-1
CDR3aa: CATSMTSGNTGELFF

j_gene: TRBJ2-5
v_gene: TRBV3-1
CDR3aa: CASSQVGSRETQYF

j_gene: TRBJ1-5
v_gene: TRBV5-1
CDR3aa: CASSLDGVSQPQHF

j_gene: TRBJ2-1
v_gene: TRBV5-5
CDR3aa: CASSLDSGLPWYNEQFF

j_gene: TRBJ2-1
v_gene: TRBV7-9
CDR3aa: CASSLAHGGNEQFF

j_gene: TRBJ2-1
v_gene: TRBV24-1
CDR3aa: CATSDPGRGEQFF

j_gene: TRBJ2-7
v_gene: TRBV5-1
CDR3aa: CASSFQPAGGGYEQYF

j_gene: TRBJ2-7
v_gene: TRBV5-1
CDR3aa: CASSLDGDYEQYF

j_gene: TRBJ2-7
v_gene: TRBV7-2
CDR3aa: CASSSTSGGNYEQYF

j_gene: TRBJ2-2
v_gene: TRBV5-1
CDR3aa: CASSLTVDTGELFF

j_gene: TRBJ2-1
v_gene: TRBV12-3/TRBV12-4
CDR3aa: CASSLRGTSHNEQFF

j_gene: TRBJ2-3
v_gene: TRBV20-1
CDR3aa: CSARRREGRDTQYF

j_gene: TRBJ1-6
v_gene: TRBV12-3/TRBV12-4
CDR3aa: CASSLGPGANSPLHF

j_gene: TRBJ2-3
v_gene: TRBV4-1
CDR3aa: CASSQDRQGYDTQYF

j_gene: TRBJ2-7
v_gene: TRBV15
CDR3aa: CATSLSPDRVEQYF

j_gene: TRBJ2-2
v_gene: TRBV20-1
CDR3aa: CSARGGQGNTGELFF

j_gene: TRBJ2-1
v_gene: TRBV5-1
CDR3aa: CASSLQFGDSYNEQFF

j_gene: TRBJ1-2
v_gene: TRBV7-8
CDR3aa: CASSPIRLGGYTF

j_gene: TRBJ2-1
v_gene: TRBV5-1
CDR3aa: CASSLESAGGRGDEQFF

j_gene: TRBJ2-1
v_gene: TRBV7-8
CDR3aa: CASSPRVYNEQFF

j_gene: TRBJ2-1
v_gene: TRBV20-1
CDR3aa: CSASPAYNEQFF

j_gene: TRBJ2-7
v_gene: TRBV4-1
CDR3aa: CASSQVGGQGKSYEQYF

j_gene: TRBJ2-1
v_gene: TRBV6-1
CDR3aa: CASSEEAGGFNEQFF

j_gene: TRBJ2-1
v_gene: TRBV27
CDR3aa: CASSLSNPSYNEQFF

j_gene: TRBJ2-3
v_gene: TRBV5-1
CDR3aa: CASSLVVTDTQYF

j_gene: TRBJ2-2
v_gene: TRBV5-6
CDR3aa: CASSLVSGELFF

j_gene: TRBJ2-3
v_gene: TRBV11-2
CDR3aa: CASSLGRQLSDTQYF

j_gene: TRBJ2-5
v_gene: TRBV19
CDR3aa: CASSSRGSNLRETQYF

j_gene: TRBJ2-7
v_gene: TRBV20-1
CDR3aa: CSASKVLRSYEQYF